The 25 T cell receptor beta chains reported below all come from one sample, sequenced in a study of CD8+CD57+ T cells in acquired aplastic anemia (dated 2018 in TCRdb). The instrument was an Illumina HiSeq 2000. TCR beta VDJ combination and CDR3 sequence profiling used genomic DNA as the template. TCRdb handled the public reads itself, with Q25 trimming in fastp and clone calling in MiXCR, and kept productive beta chains. Each CDR3 protein appears once, grouped with its most common genes and DNA. Here the sample has 95,000 to 120,000 distinct CDR3 sequences; 50% to 65% occur a single time. Under 35% of the sample is in the top ten clones. Sequenced sample: sorted CD4+, CD8+, or CD8+CD57+ T cells (not recorded which) from PBMCs. These receptors all come from a human donor in good health, serving as a control.

Here the CDR3 DNA reads TGTGCCAGCCTCTCCGCAGGAGTGGGGAGCACTGAAGCTTTCTTT. Protein: CASLSAGVGSTEAFF. The chain has TRBV2 and TRBJ1-1, with D hard to call. The germline CDR1 and CDR2 sequences are SNHLY and FYNNEI. CDR3 length equals 15 residues. The ends were cut back, 8 bases at V and 4 bases at J, with 20 bases in the middle.

The gene calls are TRBV29-1 and TRBJ1-5, with D possibly being TRBD1 (5 bases). The CDR3 is made up of 12 amino acids. The germline CDR1 and CDR2 sequences are SQVTM and ANQGSEA. V lost 6 bases and J lost 11, with 17 bases in between. CDR3 sequence reads: CSVPAPGGTQHF. The CDR3 bases are TGCAGCGTCCCCGCCCCGGGGGGGACCCAGCATTTT.

There are many counts of this clonotype. V is TRBV29-1 and J is TRBJ2-2; D uncertain. This CDR3 has 11 amino acids. V was clipped by 5 bases and J by 4 bases, with 5 bases between them. The V gene's germline CDR1 is SQVTM and CDR2 ANQGSEA. The CDR3 is CSVSATGELFF. Written as DNA, the CDR3 is TGCAGCGTTAGCGCCACCGGGGAGCTGTTTTTT.

This chain links TRBV6-5 with TRBJ1-2; weak D call: TRBD1 (6 bases). Germline CDR1 reads MNHEY; CDR2 reads SVGAGI. The V gene lost 2 bases and the J gene lost 0 bases, with 10 bases spanning the gap. This CDR3 spans 15 amino acids. The CDR3 loop is CASSYEPGANYGYTF. The DNA for the CDR3 is TGTGCCAGCAGTTACGAGCCAGGGGCTAACTATGGCTACACCTTC.

Turning to this clonotype: This could be a read error, since a much larger clone is one nucleotide away. This chain connects TRBV25-1 to TRBJ2-2; TRBD2 matches 7 bases. Per germline, CDR1 MGHDK and CDR2 SYGVNS. The trim removed 5 bases at V and 9 bases at J, leaving 15 bases unmatched. This CDR3 is 16 amino acids long. CDR3 nucleotide sequence: TGTGCCAGCAGTTTAGTCCTAGCGGATACTACCAGGGAGCTGTTTTTT. It translates to CASSLVLADTTRELFF.

The chain couples TRBV3-1 to TRBJ2-7; D possibly matches TRBD1 or TRBD2 (5 bases each). The CDR3 is 13 residues long. V dropped 8 bases and J dropped 11 bases, with 22 bases sitting between them. From germline, CDR1 is LGHDT and CDR2 YNNKEL (reference sequence). CDR3 nucleotide sequence: TGTGCCAGCTCCCAAGATGGAGAGGGACGAGAGTACTTC. Its protein is CASSQDGEGREYF.

This clonotype was recorded only once. The chain combines TRBV7-9 with TRBJ2-3; the D is unclear. V lost 5 bases to trimming and J lost 5 bases, with 11 bases between them. The germline V gene has CDR1 SEHNR and CDR2 FQNEAQ (reference sequence). This CDR3 is 13 amino acids long. DNA for the CDR3: TGTGCCAGCAGCCCACCCGCGGAAGATACGCAGTATTTT. It translates to CASSPPAEDTQYF. Filled out from reference TRBV7-9 and TRBJ2-3, the complete variable domain reads DTGVSQNPRHKITKRGQNVTFRCDPISEHNRLYWYRQTLGQGPEFLTYFQNEAQLEKSRLLSDRFSAERPKGSFSTLEIQRTEQGDSAMYLCASSPPAEDTQYFGPGTRLTVL.

V is TRBV25-1 and J is TRBJ1-6, with 9 bases aligning to TRBD1. Per germline, CDR1 MGHDK and CDR2 SYGVNS. The CDR3 loop spans 15 amino acids. The J segment lost 9 bases and the V segment lost 2 bases, leaving 5 bases of the junction unmatched. CDR3 loop: CASSEGTGFSSPLHF. The CDR3 DNA sequence: TGTGCCAGCAGTGAAGGGACAGGGTTCAGTTCACCCCTCCACTTT.

The J gene is TRBJ1-4, the V gene TRBV5-4, with D uncertain. Germline V lookup: CDR1 SGHNT, CDR2 YYREEE (reference sequence). V gave up 4 bases and J gave up 2 bases, with 9 bases separating them. This CDR3 region has 14 residues. In DNA, the CDR3 is TGTGCCAGCAGCCCCGGGAGCACTAATGAAAAACTGTTTTTT. Amino acids: CASSPGSTNEKLFF.

The rearrangement uses TRBV2 and TRBJ2-5, with 7 bases identical to TRBD1. CDR1 is SNHLY, CDR2 FYNNEI, per germline. V trimming: 4 bases; J trimming: 5 bases; junction bases outside the gene matches: 7. The CDR3 covers 14 residues. DNA of the CDR3: TGTGCCAGCAGTGGGGGTCAGGGACAGGAGACCCAGTACTTC. Translation gives CASSGGQGQETQYF.

The V gene is TRBV19, the J gene TRBJ1-5, with TRBD1 matching over 7 bases. CDR1 and CDR2 from the germline V gene are LNHDA and SQIVND (reference sequence). J was trimmed by 2 bases and V by 5 bases; bases with no gene match: 6. The CDR3 covers 15 residues. CDR3 nucleotide sequence: TGTGCCAGTAGTGTGACAGGGAATGGCAATCAGCCCCAGCATTTT. Its protein is CASSVTGNGNQPQHF. The variable domain in full, completed from reference TRBV19 and TRBJ1-5, reads DGGITQSPKYLFRKEGQNVTLSCEQNLNHDAMYWYRQDPGQGLRLIYYSQIVNDFQKGDIAEGYSVSREKKESFPLTVTSAQKNPTAFYLCASSVTGNGNQPQHFGDGTRLSIL.

This clonotype was seen a handful of times. The chain combines TRBV25-1 with TRBJ2-1; possible D gene TRBD2, 6 bases. CDR1 and CDR2 (germline): MGHDK, SYGVNS. V lost 3 bases, J lost 6 bases, and 12 bases lay in between. The CDR3 is 14 residues long. The CDR3 DNA sequence: TGTGCCAGCAGTGAGCTAAAGGGACTCAATGAGCAGTTCTTC. Translating gives CASSELKGLNEQFF.

The chain links TRBV5-5 to TRBJ1-1; perhaps TRBD1 as D (5 bases). CDR1 SGHKS and CDR2 YYEKEE come from the germline V gene (reference sequence). Trimming left V 7 bases short and J 4 bases short, with 17 bases between. The CDR3 totals 14 residues. Written as DNA, the CDR3 is TGTGCCAGCTGGTTGGGGGAGGTGTGCACTGAAGCTTTCTTT. As protein: CASWLGEVCTEAFF.

The sample holds a few counts of this clonotype. This sequence joins TRBV20-1 and TRBJ2-7; 8 bases are a match to TRBD2. Germline lookup yields CDR1 DFQATT and CDR2 SNEGSKA (reference sequence). CDR3 length: 14 amino acids. V shed 1 base and J 6 bases; nucleotides not matched to a gene: 8. CDR3 loop: CSARGPREASEQYF. CDR3 sequence (DNA): TGCAGTGCTAGAGGGCCGCGGGAGGCCTCCGAGCAGTACTTC.

The rearrangement links TRBV11-3 to TRBJ1-2; no firm D call. V dropped 10 bases and J dropped 5 bases, with 17 bases sitting between them. Germline loops: CDR1 SGHNT, CDR2 YENEEA. The CDR3 is 13 amino acids. CDR3 coding DNA: TGTGCCACACAAAACGACGGAGGGTATGGCTACACCTTC. Translated, it gives CATQNDGGYGYTF.

This clonotype was counted many times. The rearrangement links TRBV4-1 to TRBJ1-2; D unresolved. Trimming shortened V by 3 bases and J by 4 bases, and 27 bases separated the two germline ends. Germline assignment: CDR1 MGHRA and CDR2 YSYEKL. CDR3 size: 19 residues. CDR3 DNA: TGCGCCAGCAGCCAGTCATCTCAGTATGCGGCAGGTACCTTCTATGGCTACACCTTC. Translated, it gives CASSQSSQYAAGTFYGYTF.

The J gene is TRBJ2-5, the V gene TRBV15, with no clear D. The CDR3 extends over 13 amino acids. In germline, CDR1 is LNHNV, CDR2 YYDKDF (reference sequence). With 3 bases removed from V and 3 bases from J, the gap between germline ends came to 8 bases. CDR3 protein: CATSRTLKETQYF. DNA of the CDR3: TGTGCCACCAGCAGGACCCTGAAAGAGACCCAGTACTTC.

This clonotype was found many times. V and J are TRBV6-2 or TRBV6-3 and TRBJ2-1, with TRBD2 matching over 9 bases. With V trimmed by 2 bases and J by 5 bases, 7 bases remained unmatched. The CDR3 has 16 amino acids. CDR1 and CDR2 (germline): MNHEY, SVGEGT. CDR3 nucleotide sequence: TGTGCCAGCAGTTACGTGGCGGGGGGGCCCCACAATGAGCAGTTCTTC. This gives the protein CASSYVAGGPHNEQFF.

The chain has TRBV19 and TRBJ1-2; no reliable D call. Trimming took off 4 bases at V and 2 bases at J, with 8 bases between the two ends. Germline V gives CDR1 LNHDA, CDR2 SQIVND (reference sequence). The CDR3 totals 13 residues. The DNA for the CDR3 is TGTGCCAGTAGTAGGGCAGGAAACTATGGCTACACCTTC. It yields the protein CASSRAGNYGYTF.

In this sample, this clonotype is medium-sized. V usage is TRBV24-1 and J usage is TRBJ2-3; maybe TRBD2 (5 bases). The CDR3 runs to 17 residues. Trimming pared 3 bases from V and 2 bases from J, leaving 17 bases between. In germline, CDR1 is KGHDR, CDR2 SFDVKD. The CDR3 DNA follows: TGTGCCACCAGTGATCCGAAAGCTATTCGGGACACAGATACGCAGTATTTT. Translated, it gives CATSDPKAIRDTDTQYF.

The chain uses TRBV19 and TRBJ2-2, with D unclear. The CDR3 has 16 residues. V dropped 2 bases and J dropped 1 base, with 11 bases sitting between them. CDR1 LNHDA and CDR2 SQIVND come from the germline V gene (reference sequence). The CDR3 DNA sequence: TGTGCCAGTAGTATACAGCTATCTATGAACACCGGGGAGCTGTTTTTT. Encoded protein: CASSIQLSMNTGELFF.

This clonotype has ten or more counts. The chain joins TRBV6-2 or TRBV6-3 to TRBJ1-1; no definite D call. The CDR3 has 12 amino acids. V gave up 2 bases and J gave up 5 bases, with 6 bases separating them. The germline gives CDR1 MNHEY, CDR2 SVGEGT. CDR3 in amino acids: CASSYRWTEAFF. The CDR3 DNA is TGTGCCAGCAGTTACAGGTGGACTGAAGCTTTCTTT.

V gene TRBV7-2 combines with J gene TRBJ2-7; D ambiguous. The assigned J gene may be wrong: the sequence end matches TRBJ2-5 better. The CDR3 is 13 residues long. Germline V gene lookup returns CDR1 SGHTA and CDR2 FQGNSA. Here the CDR3 reads CASSWDAGETQYF. CDR3 sequence (DNA): TGTGCCAGCAGCTGGGATGCCGGGGAGACCCAGTACTTC.

The genes are TRBV2 and TRBJ1-2, with D possibly matching TRBD1 (5 bases). Germline V gene lookup returns CDR1 SNHLY and CDR2 FYNNEI. V was clipped by 8 bases and J by 1 base, with 8 bases between them. The CDR3 totals 12 residues. The CDR3 DNA follows: TGTGCCAGCGTGGGACTTAACTATGGCTACACCTTC. Protein product: CASVGLNYGYTF.

The chain combines TRBV4-2 with TRBJ1-5; possible D gene TRBD1, 6 bases. The CDR3 covers 15 residues. Germline CDR1 is LGHNA and CDR2 is YNFKEQ. Between the trimmed V and J ends, which lost 2 bases and 1 base, there was a span of 9 bases. The DNA of the CDR3 is TGTGCCAGCAGCCAAAAGGGGGACAGCAATCAGCCCCAGCATTTT. Its protein product is CASSQKGDSNQPQHF.